This T cell receptor (beta chain) came from a study of blood T cell repertoires in COVID-19. Turning to the study itself: Samples representing acute and convalescent COVID-19 were sourced from the United States, Italy and Spain. The cDNA or gDNA used as material had been derived from T cells, B-cell-depleted T cells, or PBMCs.

Germline V gene lookup returns CDR1 MGHDK and CDR2 SYGVNS. This CDR3 is built from 17 residues. J lost 4 bases, V lost 3 bases, and 11 bases had no gene match. Here immunoSEQ multiplex PCR was the method, and the copy in TCRdb shows in-frame clones only, minus some. The sample includes about 330,000 clones, 87% of them seen just once. Recruitment covered 20 to 25 US areas and drew participants whose ages spanned roughly 18 to 89 years. Symptom resolution, clearance, or two negative PCRs marked donors in Cohort 3 as recovered. Input material: PBMCs or T cells enriched from blood (not recorded which). The TCR was taken from a woman younger than 45 who had recovered from COVID-19. The chain recombines TRBV25-1 with TRBJ1-1, with 10 positions matching TRBD1. The chain's CDR3 is CASSEVGGDRGGTEAFF. Written as DNA, the CDR3 is TGTGCCAGCAGTGAGGTGGGGGGGGACAGGGGCGGCACTGAAGCTTTCTTT.